One and the same sample provided the 16 T cell receptor beta chains below, sequenced in a study of shared clonotypes between healthy human individuals (dated by TCRdb to 2019 to 2021). The library was made by the immunoSEQ multiplex PCR assay. Entries here come from immuneACCESS through TCRdb and include only in-frame sequences with V and J called. Some clones fail to appear in such tables; in the studies checked, an unresolved V gene covers under half of the shortfall, and the cause of the remainder is unknown. The sample table records around 2.3 million clones; under 97% of these occur just once. The top ten clones comprise around 0.13% of the sample. Sequencing input: naive CD4+ T cells sorted from blood. The cell subset or site label on this specimen signifies: CD45RA+ positively selected. The receptors were sampled from a man younger than 30 in good health.

The chain employs TRBV5-1 and TRBJ2-7; tentatively, D is TRBD1 or TRBD2 (5 bases each). The CDR3 contains 14 residues. Trimming pared 0 bases from V and 6 bases from J, leaving 13 bases between. Germline V CDR1 and CDR2: SGHRS, YFSETQ. In DNA form, the CDR3 reads TGCGCCAGCAGCTTGGGGCAGGGACCCTCCGAGCAGTACTTC. It translates to CASSLGQGPSEQYF.

The chain recombines TRBV11-2 with TRBJ2-2; tentatively, D is TRBD2 (6 bases). The CDR3 is made up of 13 amino acids. V lost 4 bases, J lost 4 bases, and 7 bases lay in between. Germline assignment: CDR1 SGHAT and CDR2 FQNNGV. The CDR3 spells CASSYGGTGELFF. Here the CDR3 DNA reads TGTGCCAGCAGCTACGGGGGCACCGGGGAGCTGTTTTTT.

CDR3 DNA: TGTGCCAGCAGTGTAGGCACCCTTGGGCTTTCCAGCTCCTACGAGCAGTACTTC. This encodes CASSVGTLGLSSSYEQYF. The chain is built from TRBV6-1 and TRBJ2-7; D remains ambiguous. This CDR3 spans 18 amino acids. The V end was cut by 4 bases, the J end by 0 bases, with 22 bases between. Looked up from germline, CDR1 is MNHNS and CDR2 is SASEGT.

This clone showed up just once. The rearrangement links TRBV5-1 to TRBJ1-1; tentative D call: TRBD1 (5 bases). Trimming left V 6 bases short and J 4 bases short, with 13 bases between. CDR1 is SGHRS and CDR2 is YFSETQ in the germline V gene. There are 13 residues in the CDR3. This CDR3 reads CASTYPGGTEAFF. The CDR3 DNA sequence: TGCGCCAGCACCTACCCCGGGGGCACTGAAGCTTTCTTT.

The chain recombines TRBV10-2 with TRBJ2-5; 7 nucleotides line up with TRBD1. The CDR3 is 13 residues long. Per the germline V gene, CDR1 is WSHSY and CDR2 is SAAADI. The ends lost 8 bases at V and 0 bases at J; junction bases unmatched: 3. The CDR3 coding sequence is TGCGCCAGCCTGGGACAGAACCAAGAGACCCAGTACTTC. This gives the protein CASLGQNQETQYF.

This clone has a single count. The rearrangement joins TRBV30 to TRBJ2-5; the D gene could be TRBD1 or TRBD2 (6 bases each). The length of the CDR3 is 13 residues. Trimming pared 3 bases from V and 5 bases from J, leaving 13 bases between. CDR1 and CDR2 (germline): GTSNPN, SVGIG (reference sequence). The CDR3 here is CAWRKRGEETQYF. The DNA for the CDR3 is TGTGCCTGGAGGAAAAGGGGGGAGGAGACCCAGTACTTC.

The chain uses TRBV5-5 and TRBJ2-7; 8 bases line up with TRBD1. Germline V lookup: CDR1 SGHKS, CDR2 YYEKEE (reference sequence). The length of the CDR3 is 17 residues. Trimming cost V 7 bases and J 3 bases; bases outside gene matches: 18. The CDR3 DNA is TGTGCCAGCGGACGGAGTGTTATGGGACAGGCACGCTACGAGCAGTACTTC. It codes for CASGRSVMGQARYEQYF.

The chain combines TRBV4-1 with TRBJ1-3; D not resolved. The CDR3 is 17 amino acids. Trimming left V 1 base short and J 2 bases short, with 15 bases between. Germline V gene lookup returns CDR1 MGHRA and CDR2 YSYEKL. This CDR3 reads CASSQAADRVAGNTIYF. The CDR3 DNA is TGCGCCAGCAGCCAAGCCGCCGATAGGGTGGCTGGAAACACCATATATTTT.

For the CDR3, the DNA is TGTGCCAGCAGGAGGGGGCGCGTGGCTGAAGCTTTCTTT. This gives the protein CASRRGRVAEAFF. The V call is TRBV6-5, the J call TRBJ1-1; 7 bases fit TRBD1. This CDR3 contains 13 residues. CDR1 and CDR2 (germline): MNHEY, SVGAGI. Unmatched junction bases numbered 7, after V lost 6 bases and J lost 6 bases.

This clone was seen only once. The chain recombines TRBV5-4 with TRBJ2-2, with D maybe TRBD2 (6 bases). This CDR3 spans 16 amino acids. Trimming cost V 4 bases and J 5 bases, with 18 bases left between them. Germline CDR1 is SGHNT and CDR2 is YYREEE (reference sequence). This chain's CDR3 is CASSESGLRETGELFF. The DNA of the CDR3 is TGTGCCAGCAGCGAGTCAGGGTTACGGGAGACCGGGGAGCTGTTTTTT.

Regarding this clone: This same CDR3 is encoded by further DNA sequences in the sample. The chain combines TRBV4-1 with TRBJ2-4; 7 bases map to TRBD1. From germline, CDR1 is MGHRA and CDR2 YSYEKL. The CDR3 extends over 15 amino acids. J lost 1 base, V lost 0 bases, and 0 bases had no gene match. CDR3 nucleotide sequence: TGCGCCAGCAGCCAAGAAGGGGGCGCCAAAAACATTCAGTACTTC. It specifies CASSQEGGAKNIQYF.

In this sample, this clone turned up once. The chain uses TRBV11-2 and TRBJ2-5; 13 bases map to TRBD2. The V gene's germline CDR1 is SGHAT and CDR2 FQNNGV. The CDR3 loop spans 17 amino acids. Trimming removed 3 bases from V and 5 bases from J; junction bases left unmatched: 9. CDR3 protein: CASSFTVLAGGSETQYF. DNA of the CDR3: TGTGCCAGCAGCTTTACGGTACTAGCGGGAGGGAGTGAGACCCAGTACTTC. The full variable domain, rest sourced from reference TRBV11-2 and TRBJ2-5, is EAGVAQSPRYKIIEKRQSVAFWCNPISGHATLYWYQQILGQGPKLLIQFQNNGVVDDSQLPKDRFSAERLKGVDSTLKIQPAKLEDSAVYLCASSFTVLAGGSETQYFGPGTRLLVL.

This clone showed up just once. The chain employs TRBV19 and TRBJ2-7; D is ambiguous. The CDR3 has 11 residues. The germline V gene has CDR1 LNHDA and CDR2 SQIVND (reference sequence). The V and J ends lost 5 bases and 2 bases respectively, with 4 bases between them. CDR3 sequence (DNA): TGTGCCAGTAGTGTTGCCTACGAGCAGTACTTC. It yields the protein CASSVAYEQYF.

This chain connects TRBV4-3 to TRBJ1-6, with 10 bases matching TRBD1. Unmatched junction bases numbered 7, after V lost 3 bases and J lost 11 bases. CDR1 and CDR2 from the germline V gene are LGHNA and YSLEER. The CDR3 consists of 15 residues. The CDR3 region has the DNA TGCGCCAGCAGCCAGAAGACAGGGGGCCAAACACCCCTCCACTTT. This gives the protein CASSQKTGGQTPLHF.

The chain is built from TRBV10-3 and TRBJ1-2, with 10 bases matching TRBD1. Germline V lookup: CDR1 ENHRY, CDR2 SYGVKD. Germline trimming cut 6 bases from V and 1 base from J; bases unmatched to any gene: 14. CDR3 length equals 18 residues. In nucleotides, the CDR3 is TGTGCCATCAGCGATGCCCATCGCGGACAGGGGGATAACTATGGCTACACCTTC. This translates into CAISDAHRGQGDNYGYTF.

As to this clone: The identical CDR3 is also encoded by other nucleotide sequences in the sample. V is TRBV30 and J is TRBJ2-1; unclear D gene. V was clipped by 0 bases and J by 6 bases, with 3 bases between them. This CDR3 is built from 11 residues. Germline lookup yields CDR1 GTSNPN and CDR2 SVGIG (reference sequence). CDR3 in DNA: TGTGCCTGGAGTGTAGCCAATGAGCAGTTCTTC. Translation gives CAWSVANEQFF.